The 13 T cell receptor beta chains given below trace back to one sample, sequenced in a study of CD8+CD57+ T cells in acquired aplastic anemia. The patients chosen for sequencing had shown expansion of CD8+CD57+ cells (detected by flow cytometry). Both TCR beta VDJ combination and CDR3 sequence profiling were carried out. Genomic DNA was the template for this profiling. TCRdb re-called the reads through MiXCR, storing one row per CDR3 protein. The table lists roughly 280,000 distinct CDR3 sequences, under 65% of them singletons. The sequenced material came from sorted CD4+, CD8+, or CD8+CD57+ T cells (not recorded which) from PBMCs. The receptors stem from a human donor with aplastic anemia.

The rearrangement links TRBV24-1 to TRBJ2-1; D is perhaps TRBD2 (6 bases). Trimming cost V 4 bases and J 7 bases, with 10 bases left between them. Germline-derived CDR1 and CDR2 are KGHDR and SFDVKD. The CDR3 length is 13 residues. The CDR3 DNA is TGTGCCACCAGTGACGGGAGCCGGAATGAGCAGTTCTTC. It translates to CATSDGSRNEQFF.

This chain joins TRBV10-3 and TRBJ2-5; D is tentatively TRBD1 or TRBD2 (5 bases each). This CDR3 spans 14 amino acids. V lost 2 bases to trimming and J lost 5 bases, with 12 bases between them. CDR1 and CDR2 (germline): ENHRY, SYGVKD. CDR3 sequence: CAISEEGMMETQYF. The DNA for the CDR3 is TGTGCCATCAGTGAGGAGGGGATGATGGAGACCCAGTACTTC.

This clonotype was seen at least ten times. The chain combines TRBV2 with TRBJ2-2; 7 bases are a match to TRBD1. Germline V gives CDR1 SNHLY, CDR2 FYNNEI. CDR3 size: 14 residues. Unmatched junction bases numbered 4, after V lost 4 bases and J lost 5 bases. DNA for the CDR3: TGTGCCAGCAGTGGCCAACAGGGGACCGGGGAGCTGTTTTTT. The encoded protein is CASSGQQGTGELFF.

The chain is built from TRBV9 and TRBJ2-1; 8 positions match TRBD2. The CDR3 totals 13 residues. Trimming took 5 bases from V and 3 from J; bases not matched to a gene: 1. Germline V gene sequence: CDR1 SGDLS, CDR2 YYNGEE. Here the CDR3 reads CASSTSGYNEQFF. The CDR3 nucleotides are TGTGCCAGCAGTACTAGCGGCTACAATGAGCAGTTCTTC.

This clonotype was seen repeatedly, ten times or more. V usage is TRBV2 and J usage is TRBJ2-1; possible D gene TRBD2, 5 bases. Germline-derived CDR1 and CDR2 are SNHLY and FYNNEI. CDR3 size: 14 residues. The V end lost 4 bases, the J end lost 8 bases, and 15 bases lay between the germline ends. The CDR3 here is CASSVEGRSHEQFF. The CDR3 DNA follows: TGTGCCAGCAGTGTCGAGGGAAGGTCTCATGAGCAGTTCTTC.

This clonotype occurred many times. The CDR3 reads CASSIGLGGATRYGNTIYF. The CDR3 bases are TGTGCCAGTAGTATAGGTCTTGGAGGGGCTACCCGTTATGGAAACACCATATATTTT. The chain has TRBV19 and TRBJ1-3; tentative D call: TRBD1 (5 bases). V lost 1 base, J lost 3 bases, and 22 bases lay in between. The CDR3 spans 19 residues. The germline CDR1 and CDR2 sequences are LNHDA and SQIVND (reference sequence).

The J gene is TRBJ2-2, the V gene TRBV7-2; 8 bases fit TRBD2. The CDR3 has 14 amino acids. Germline loops: CDR1 SGHTA, CDR2 FQGNSA. After removal of 7 bases from V and 8 bases from J, the junction contained 9 bases not matched to a gene. The CDR3 bases are TGTGCCAGCACCTGGAGCGGGAGCCAGGGGGAGCTGTTTTTT. Its protein is CASTWSGSQGELFF. Variable domain in full (rest from reference TRBV7-2 and TRBJ2-2): GAGVSQSPSNKVTEKGKDVELRCDPISGHTALYWYRQSLGQGLEFLIYFQGNSAPDKSGLPSDRFSAERTGGSVSTLTIQRTQQEDSAVYLCASTWSGSQGELFFGEGSRLTVL.

The rearrangement uses TRBV25-1 and TRBJ2-2; 8 positions agree with TRBD2. Trimming at V came to 7 bases and at J to 5 bases, leaving 15 bases not matched to a gene. CDR1 is MGHDK and CDR2 is SYGVNS in the germline V gene. The CDR3 runs 17 residues. CDR3 residues: CASTPPPQTSATGELFF. The CDR3 nucleotides are TGTGCCAGCACCCCACCCCCCCAGACTAGCGCGACCGGGGAGCTGTTTTTT.

V is TRBV29-1 and J is TRBJ1-1, with no clear D. Trimming pared 7 bases from V and 1 base from J, leaving 10 bases between. The CDR3 consists of 12 residues. Per germline, CDR1 SQVTM and CDR2 ANQGSEA. As DNA, the CDR3 is TGCAGCGGGTACACGAAGAACACTGAAGCTTTCTTT. Encoded protein: CSGYTKNTEAFF.

This clonotype was detected only a few times. This rearrangement joins TRBV4-1 to TRBJ2-7, with D perhaps matching TRBD1 (5 bases). Trimming pared 2 bases from V and 5 bases from J, leaving 19 bases between. This CDR3 is 16 amino acids long. CDR1 is MGHRA, CDR2 YSYEKL, per germline. In DNA form, the CDR3 reads TGCGCCAGCAGCCAAACACAGGCACCGGACGCCGACGAGCAGTACTTC. It translates to CASSQTQAPDADEQYF.

The table lists this clonotype with a few counts. The chain links TRBV7-2 to TRBJ1-2; D is possibly TRBD1 (6 bases). Germline values: CDR1 SGHTA, CDR2 FQGNSA. Trimming took off 5 bases at V and 5 bases at J, with 21 bases between the two ends. The CDR3 loop spans 16 amino acids. CDR3: CASSGQGGGRTYGYTF. The CDR3 bases are TGTGCCAGCAGCGGACAAGGGGGGGGGAGAACATATGGCTACACCTTC.

The chain has TRBV10-3 and TRBJ1-1; weak D call: TRBD1 (6 bases). V was shortened by 4 bases and J by 6 bases, with 15 bases between the two germline ends. The V gene's germline CDR1 is ENHRY and CDR2 SYGVKD. This CDR3 has 14 residues. DNA of the CDR3: TGTGCCATCAGTGGTGGAGGGACAAACGCTGAAGCTTTCTTT. Translation: CAISGGGTNAEAFF.

Concerning this clonotype itself: Sequence at one end of the junction differs from germline and may be a read error. The CDR3 sequence is CASSLRHLNTGELSW. DNA for the CDR3: TGTGCCAGCAGCTTGAGACATCTGAACACCGGGGAGCTGTCTTGG. The genes are TRBV7-6 and TRBJ2-2; possible D gene TRBD2, 5 bases. The CDR3 is 15 amino acids. Per germline, CDR1 SGHVS and CDR2 FNYEAQ.